The subject of this entry is one T cell receptor (beta chain). This record comes from a study of blood T cell repertoires in COVID-19. Overall study: The United States, Italy and Spain were the sources of the acute and convalescent COVID-19 samples. PBMCs, B-cell-depleted T cells, or T cells provided the cDNA or gDNA that made up the material.

There are 18 residues in the CDR3. The germline gives CDR1 KGHSH, CDR2 LQKENI. Deletions cut 1 base from V and 0 bases from J, with 18 bases between. Study processing details: Amplification from reference gene primers served as the basis for estimated nucleated cell counts. Profiled with immunoSEQ multiplex PCR; TCRdb holds only in-frame clones, not every one. V and J calls and clone size are those listed in that table; D and trimming were worked out from the DNA. The data contain under 95,000 clones, 75% to 85% of them seen just once; the ten biggest clones take up about 29%. The source is a woman at least 80 years old with acute or convalescent COVID-19. The sequencing input was peripheral blood. This chain connects TRBV18 to TRBJ1-2; D is unclear. CDR3 sequence reads: CASSPRSAAGDPNYGYTF. The CDR3 region has the DNA TGTGCCAGCTCACCACGCTCCGCCGCCGGGGATCCTAACTATGGCTACACCTTC.